This T cell receptor beta chain stems from a study of shared clonotypes between healthy human individuals. The wider study: Per donor, CD8 memory used one plate, CD8 naive used two, CD4 memory used three and CD4 naive used three. Findings and limits, study-wide: The study's rarefaction showed incomplete sorted-subset sequencing despite large depth.

In regard to this clone: What it binds is not known.

Method: immunoSEQ multiplex PCR; TCRdb's copy keeps in-frame clones and lacks some. The table lists under 150,000 clones, around 73% of them singletons. The CD8 memory fraction combined CD45RO+ cells with TemRA cells (CCR7-negative CD45RA+). The sequenced sample was memory CD8+ T cells sorted from blood. Subset: CD45RO+ cells pooled with CCR7-negative TemRA cells. This receptor was identified in a woman under 40 in good health.

The chain's CDR3 is CATSRAEGYGGYTF. The CDR3 DNA follows: TGTGCCACCAGCAGAGCGGAAGGGTACGGTGGCTACACCTTC. This chain links TRBV15 with TRBJ1-2, with unresolved D. Germline CDR1 LNHNV, CDR2 YYDKDF (reference sequence). V was cut by 1 base and J by 7 bases, with 13 bases left in between. This CDR3 contains 14 residues.